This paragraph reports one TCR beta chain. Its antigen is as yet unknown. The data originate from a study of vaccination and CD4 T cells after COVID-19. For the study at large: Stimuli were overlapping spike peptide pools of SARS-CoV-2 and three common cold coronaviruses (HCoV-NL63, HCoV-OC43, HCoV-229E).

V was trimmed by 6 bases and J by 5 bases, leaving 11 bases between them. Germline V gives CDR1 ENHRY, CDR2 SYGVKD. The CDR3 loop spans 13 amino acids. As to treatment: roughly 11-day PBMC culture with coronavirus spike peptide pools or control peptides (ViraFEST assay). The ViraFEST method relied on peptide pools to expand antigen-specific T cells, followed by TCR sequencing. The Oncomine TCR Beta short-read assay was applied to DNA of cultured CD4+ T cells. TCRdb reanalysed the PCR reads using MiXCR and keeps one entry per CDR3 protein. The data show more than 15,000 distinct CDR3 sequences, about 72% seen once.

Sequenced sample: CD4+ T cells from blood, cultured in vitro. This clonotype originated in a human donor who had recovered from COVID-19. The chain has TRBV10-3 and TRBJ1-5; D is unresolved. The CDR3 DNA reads TGTGCCATCAGCCCTCACACTGATCAGCCCCAGCATTTT. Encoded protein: CAISPHTDQPQHF.